A selection of T cell receptor beta chains follows, all from one sample in a study of blood T cell repertoires in COVID-19. Clones were read by immunoSEQ multiplex PCR, and TCRdb kept only the in-frame ones, dropping some. This table has 150,000 to 200,000 clones, roughly 89% appearing once. Sequenced sample: PBMCs or T cells enriched from blood (not recorded which). All receptors come from a woman in her thirties or forties with acute COVID-19. CDR3s include the opening cysteine and the closing phenylalanine or tryptophan. The D gene is left open where the match is weak. For some rows the clone size is stated as once, few or many, or as a class when expanded; others skip it.

clone_size	v_call	d_call	j_call	cdr3_length	cdr3_nt	cdr3_aa
once	TRBV3-1/TRBV3-2	TRBD2	TRBJ2-2	16	TGTGCCAGCAGCCAGGGACTAGCGGGCCTGTTCGGGGAGCTGTTTTTT	CASSQGLAGLFGELFF
.	TRBV6-4	TRBD2	TRBJ2-4	18	TGTGCCAGCAGCTACAATGACAGACTAGCGGGAGTCAAAAACATTCAGTACTTC	CASSYNDRLAGVKNIQYF
.	TRBV27	.	TRBJ2-7	15	TGTGCCAGCAGTTTATTGGGTGGGGCGAGTCGGCAGCAGTACTTC	CASSLLGGASRQQYF
.	TRBV27	TRBD1	TRBJ1-5	14	TGTGCCAGCAGTCCTACAGGGGGCGATCAGCCCCAGCATTTT	CASSPTGGDQPQHF
once	TRBV3-1/TRBV3-2	TRBD1	TRBJ1-2	14	TGTGCCAGCAGCCGGGGACAGAGCATCTATGGCTACACCTTC	CASSRGQSIYGYTF
.	TRBV30	TRBD1	TRBJ1-2	14	TGTGCCATACCGGACAGGGGACGTAACTATGGCTACACCTTC	CAIPDRGRNYGYTF
.	TRBV6-1	.	TRBJ2-7	15	TGTGCCAGCAGTGAAGGGCCAGGGCTTAGATACGAGCAGTACTTC	CASSEGPGLRYEQYF
.	TRBV6-2/TRBV6-3	.	TRBJ1-1	12	TGTGCCAGCAGTACAGGGTACACTGAAGCTTTCTTT	CASSTGYTEAFF
.	TRBV4-1	.	TRBJ2-2	14	TGCGCCAGCAGCCAAGATTGGAGGGTCCGGGAGCTGTTTTTT	CASSQDWRVRELFF
.	TRBV7-2	TRBD1	TRBJ2-7	16	TGTGCCAGCAGCTTCACAGGGGGCGGCTCCAACTACGAGCAGTACTTC	CASSFTGGGSNYEQYF
.	TRBV9	TRBD2	TRBJ2-5	16	TGTGCCAGCAGCACTGGGACTAGTCCTTTTGGGGAGACCCAGTACTTC	CASSTGTSPFGETQYF
.	TRBV5-1	TRBD1	TRBJ2-3	15	TGCGCCAGCAGCTTGGACAGGGGATCCGCAGATACGCAGTATTTT	CASSLDRGSADTQYF
.	TRBV2	.	TRBJ2-1	15	TGTGCCAGCAGTGAACGTCGGTCCGGGGGCAATGAGCAGTTCTTC	CASSERRSGGNEQFF
.	TRBV5-5	TRBD1	TRBJ2-2	16	TGTGCCAGCAGCCCGGACAGGGGGCTTTATACCGGGGAGCTGTTTTTT	CASSPDRGLYTGELFF